Below, one TCR beta chain is given with its context. This entry comes from a study of control samples from healthy donors and cancer patients. This table comes from immunoSEQ multiplex PCR, and its TCRdb copy is limited to in-frame clones, with some not included. The sample yields some 410,000 clones, about nine tenths seen once. The sample was PBMCs. The clonotype originates from a man aged 35 to 55 with head and neck cancer.

The CDR3 bases are TGTGCCAGCAGCGTAGCTGTCGGGACTGCTGGAAACACCATATATTTT. Amino acid sequence: CASSVAVGTAGNTIYF. The rearrangement uses TRBV9 and TRBJ1-3, with a weak D call TRBD1 (5 bases). Germline loops: CDR1 SGDLS, CDR2 YYNGEE. Trimming shortened V by 0 bases and J by 2 bases, and 12 bases separated the two germline ends. This CDR3 contains 16 residues.